This T cell receptor beta chain is drawn from a study of OX40 agonist ivuxolimab in advanced cancers. The study, taken as a whole, reports: Relative to CD4+, CD8+ T cells held more expanded clones on average.

Produced via immunoSEQ multiplex PCR; TCRdb's table is partial and in-frame only. The repertoire holds 15,000 to 20,000 clones, around 79% seen once, with more than 30% in the top ten. This clone was detected once. Its cognate antigen is unknown. The receptor comes from an adult with an advanced solid tumor such as melanoma, head and neck, liver or kidney cancer. The sample in question was CD4+ or CD8+ T cells sorted from blood, obtained in a trial of the OX40 agonist ivuxolimab.

The CDR3 loop reads CASSPEISYNEQFF. Here the CDR3 DNA reads TGTGCCAGCTCACCGGAGATCTCCTACAATGAGCAGTTCTTC. J is TRBJ2-1 and V is TRBV28; D gene ambiguous. Germline V gene lookup returns CDR1 MDHEN and CDR2 SYDVKM. This CDR3 comprises 14 residues. Trimming took 8 bases from V and 0 from J, leaving 11 bases between them.